The T cell receptor beta chain under discussion was sequenced for a study of T-cell memory formation after mild COVID-19. Across the study: Largely, the TCR clusters proved donor specific. Study-wide results and caveats: CD8+ contracting clones occupied EMRA, while CD4+ ones occupied mainly CM and EM.

TCRdb analysed the 5' RACE reads with MiXCR anew, one entry per CDR3 protein. The sample consists of 470,000 or so distinct CDR3 sequences, 20% to 25% of them appearing once. The table lists this clonotype with a few counts. Its antigen is still unknown. The CDR3 runs 16 residues. Trimming removed 1 base from V and 4 bases from J, with 16 bases in between. Germline V lookup: CDR1 SEHNR, CDR2 FQNEAQ (reference sequence). This clonotype was sampled from an adult woman who had mild COVID-19 (a few samples of this study predate the infection). Cell type and time point are not known. The rearrangement uses TRBV7-9 and TRBJ2-5; D call uncertain. Sequenced input: PBMCs or a T cell subset sorted from them (not recorded which). The CDR3 DNA is TGTGCCAGCAGCTTAGTTTATGGTGAATTCAGAGAGACCCAGTACTTC. Its translation: CASSLVYGEFRETQYF.